This T cell receptor (beta chain) was identified in a study of T cells after yellow fever vaccination. Study-level results: Boosting was followed by the reappearance of most primary-vaccination clones (around 96% CD4, 70% to 90% CD8).

From germline, CDR1 is SGHRS and CDR2 YFSETQ. V dropped 3 bases and J dropped 4 bases, with 10 bases sitting between them. CDR3 length: 13 residues. TCRdb fed the 5' RACE reads into MiXCR, producing one record per CDR3 protein. The sample includes fewer than 500,000 distinct CDR3 sequences, roughly 20% of them seen just once. This clonotype was seen ten or more times. What it recognizes is unknown. The receptor's source is a man aged 18 to 29 who received the YFV17D yellow fever vaccine. Here the sequenced sample was PBMCs, taken before the yellow fever booster vaccination. The chain joins TRBV5-1 to TRBJ1-1; D gene unclear. This CDR3 is CASSYEGSTEAFF. As DNA, the CDR3 is TGCGCCAGCAGCTACGAAGGGAGCACTGAAGCTTTCTTT.